These T cell receptor beta chains were read from a single sample in a study of shared clonotypes between healthy human individuals. Produced via immunoSEQ multiplex PCR; TCRdb's table is partial and in-frame only. The sample carries under 600,000 clones, about three quarters recorded once. The sample comprised PBMCs. Receptors were obtained from a woman aged 40 to 50 in good health. Some clones in this sample may be carry-over from other donors' samples. The CDR3 runs from the conserved cysteine through the conserved F or W. A D gene is named only where the DNA matches it firmly. Clone size, where shown, is once, few, many, or a class for clones that have expanded.

j_gene: TRBJ2-7
d_gene: TRBD1
v_gene: TRBV6-1
abundance: -
CDR3aa: CASSGTGTAYEQYF
CDR3nt: TGTGCCAGCAGTGGAACCGGGACAGCCTACGAGCAGTACTTC

j_gene: TRBJ2-2
d_gene: -
v_gene: TRBV4-3
abundance: -
CDR3aa: CASSMTGNTGELFF
CDR3nt: TGCGCCAGCAGCATGACAGGGAACACCGGGGAGCTGTTTTTT

j_gene: TRBJ2-1
d_gene: TRBD1
v_gene: TRBV5-6
abundance: -
CDR3aa: CASSVQGTGGEQFF
CDR3nt: TGTGCCAGCAGCGTCCAAGGGACAGGGGGTGAGCAGTTCTTC

j_gene: TRBJ1-2
d_gene: -
v_gene: TRBV7-9
abundance: once
CDR3aa: CASSLSRQDYGYTF
CDR3nt: TGTGCCAGCAGCCTTAGTCGACAGGATTATGGCTACACCTTC

j_gene: TRBJ2-7
d_gene: -
v_gene: TRBV21-1
abundance: -
CDR3aa: CASTREMWGAFYEQYF
CDR3nt: TGTGCCAGCACCCGAGAAATGTGGGGGGCTTTCTACGAGCAGTACTTC

j_gene: TRBJ2-3
d_gene: TRBD1
v_gene: TRBV28
abundance: -
CDR3aa: CASRTGYVVRPDTQYF
CDR3nt: TGTGCCAGCCGGACAGGGTACGTAGTCCGCCCAGATACGCAGTATTTT

j_gene: TRBJ2-7
d_gene: -
v_gene: TRBV5-1
abundance: -
CDR3aa: CASSLGPIGEQYF
CDR3nt: TGCGCCAGCAGCTTGGGTCCCATCGGCGAGCAGTACTTC

j_gene: TRBJ2-1
d_gene: TRBD2
v_gene: TRBV11-2
abundance: -
CDR3aa: CASSLGGGTYNEQFF
CDR3nt: TGTGCCAGCAGCTTAGGGGGGGGAACCTACAATGAGCAGTTCTTC

j_gene: TRBJ1-4
d_gene: TRBD1
v_gene: TRBV7-8
abundance: -
CDR3aa: CASSLVEGADEKLFF
CDR3nt: TGTGCCAGCAGCTTAGTTGAGGGGGCCGATGAAAAACTGTTTTTT

j_gene: TRBJ2-1
d_gene: -
v_gene: TRBV6-1
abundance: -
CDR3aa: CASSDTGPYNEQFF
CDR3nt: TGTGCCAGCAGTGACACGGGGCCCTACAATGAGCAGTTCTTC

j_gene: TRBJ2-5
d_gene: TRBD2
v_gene: TRBV30
abundance: few
CDR3aa: CAWRWSGGQETQYF
CDR3nt: TGTGCCTGGAGATGGTCGGGGGGACAAGAGACCCAGTACTTC

j_gene: TRBJ2-3
d_gene: -
v_gene: TRBV7-2
abundance: -
CDR3aa: CSVRGSRTDTQYF
CDR3nt: TGTTCTGTTCGGGGGTCGCGCACAGATACGCAGTATTTT

j_gene: TRBJ2-7
d_gene: -
v_gene: TRBV28
abundance: many
CDR3aa: CASSLWGQGEIEQYF
CDR3nt: TGTGCCAGCAGTTTGTGGGGCCAGGGAGAAATCGAGCAGTACTTC

j_gene: TRBJ2-1
d_gene: TRBD2
v_gene: TRBV5-1
abundance: -
CDR3aa: CASSLVLAGDEQFF
CDR3nt: TGCGCCAGCAGCTTGGTTTTAGCGGGAGATGAGCAGTTCTTC

j_gene: TRBJ2-3
d_gene: -
v_gene: TRBV7-8
abundance: -
CDR3aa: CASSLGRSDTQYF
CDR3nt: TGTGCCAGCAGCTTAGGGCGGTCAGATACGCAGTATTTT